The rows below give T cell receptor beta chains drawn from one sample of a study of blood T cell repertoires in COVID-19. Using immunoSEQ multiplex PCR, the repertoire was profiled, and TCRdb retains in-frame clones only, with some absent. This repertoire shows roughly 200,000 clones, roughly 87% found once; its top ten account for 10%. Sequencing input: PBMCs or T cells enriched from blood (not recorded which). The receptors shown here come from a man aged 18-30 years with acute COVID-19. Each CDR3 is given with its conserved first and last residue. The order of the fields is CDR3 DNA, CDR3 protein, V gene, clone size, J gene, D gene. The D gene is left open where the match is weak. The size entry is marked missing in some rows and otherwise reads once, few, many or a size class.

TGTGCCAGCAGCTTGTCGGACAGGGAGAGGGCTTTCTTT	CASSLSDRERAFF	TRBV11-3	NA	TRBJ1-1	TRBD1
TGTGCCAGCTCACCAGAAGGAGGGTTTTCACCCCTCCACTTT	CASSPEGGFSPLHF	TRBV18	NA	TRBJ1-6	NA
TGTGCCAGCAGGCCGCGGGGGGGCCTGCCAGATACGCAGTATTTT	CASRPRGGLPDTQYF	TRBV27	NA	TRBJ2-3	TRBD2
TGTGCCAGCAGCGAATTGGGACTTCTCGAGCAGTTCTTC	CASSELGLLEQFF	TRBV7-3	NA	TRBJ2-1	NA
TGTGCCAGAAAACAGGGGTATGGTTCACCCCTCCACTTT	CARKQGYGSPLHF	TRBV27	NA	TRBJ1-6	TRBD1
TGTGCCAGCAGTCTACAGTTAGCCAAAAACATTCAGTACTTC	CASSLQLAKNIQYF	TRBV3-1/TRBV3-2	NA	TRBJ2-4	NA
TGCGCCAGCAGCTTGAGCCAGGCCAGCGGCGAGCAGTACTTC	CASSLSQASGEQYF	TRBV5-1	NA	TRBJ2-7	NA
TGTGCCAGCAGCTTACTTCCCGGGAGGGCCGTGGACCAGTACTTC	CASSLLPGRAVDQYF	TRBV7-2	NA	TRBJ2-5	TRBD2
TGCGCCAGCAGCTTGCTCACTAGCGGGGGCACAGATACGCAGTATTTT	CASSLLTSGGTDTQYF	TRBV5-1	NA	TRBJ2-3	TRBD2
TGTGCCAGTAGTCCCCTCGACACACAATCTACTGAAGCTTTCTTT	CASSPLDTQSTEAFF	TRBV19	NA	TRBJ1-1	NA
TGTGCCAGCAGTGAAAAGGCTAGCGGGGCTAGCGAGCAGTACTTC	CASSEKASGASEQYF	TRBV6-1	NA	TRBJ2-7	TRBD2
TGCGCCAGCAGCCAAGATCCCGCAGGGGGAAGTGAAAAACTGTTTTTT	CASSQDPAGGSEKLFF	TRBV4-3	NA	TRBJ1-4	TRBD1
TGTGCCAGCAGCCAATCGGGAAATAGGGCTGAAGCTTTCTTT	CASSQSGNRAEAFF	TRBV7-9	NA	TRBJ1-1	NA
TGTGCCAGCAGTCTAAGCTCTCAAACCTACGAGCAGTACTTC	CASSLSSQTYEQYF	TRBV25-1	NA	TRBJ2-7	NA
TGTGCCAGCAGCTTAGCGAGGGGGGGTAATTCACCCCTCCACTTT	CASSLARGGNSPLHF	TRBV7-8	NA	TRBJ1-6	NA
TGCAGCGTCGGGACAGGGGGCTCCTCTGGGGCCAACGTCCTGACTTTC	CSVGTGGSSGANVLTF	TRBV29-1	NA	TRBJ2-6	TRBD1
TGTGCCACCAGCAGGGACAGGGGGGGCCAGCCCCAGCATTTT	CATSRDRGGQPQHF	TRBV15	NA	TRBJ1-5	TRBD1
TGCAGCGTTGATTCGCCCGGTTCGTACGAGCAGTACTTC	CSVDSPGSYEQYF	TRBV29-1	NA	TRBJ2-7	NA
TGTGCCAGCAGCTGGTGGGGGGCTGGAAACACCATATATTTT	CASSWWGAGNTIYF	TRBV5-4	NA	TRBJ1-3	NA
TGTGCCACCAGTGATTTCTATCATGGGGAGAGCTCCTACAATGAGCAGTTCTTC	CATSDFYHGESSYNEQFF	TRBV24-1	few	TRBJ2-1	NA
TGTGCCAGCTCACCACCGGCAGGGCCCGGGGAGCTGTTTTTT	CASSPPAGPGELFF	TRBV18	once	TRBJ2-2	NA
TGTGCCAGCAGCCAAGTGGGGACTAGCGGGAGTTCCTACGAGCAGTACTTC	CASSQVGTSGSSYEQYF	TRBV14	NA	TRBJ2-7	TRBD2
TGTGCCAGCAGTTACCCGACAGGAGTGGCCACTGAAGCTTTCTTT	CASSYPTGVATEAFF	TRBV6-2/TRBV6-3	NA	TRBJ1-1	NA
TGTGCCAGCAGCTTAGTTACTGCGGCAGGAGGGCCTAACTATGGCTACACCTTC	CASSLVTAAGGPNYGYTF	TRBV7-2	NA	TRBJ1-2	NA
TGTGCCACCACGTCGGGGAGGGGGAGGGGTCCAGATACGCAGTATTTT	CATTSGRGRGPDTQYF	TRBV6-6	NA	TRBJ2-3	NA
TGTGCCAGCAGCCAAGGGACGGGACTAGGCTACACCTTC	CASSQGTGLGYTF	TRBV3-1/TRBV3-2	NA	TRBJ1-2	NA
TGTGCCAGCAGTCCGGGGACAGGGGGAAGCGGCTACACCTTC	CASSPGTGGSGYTF	TRBV27	NA	TRBJ1-2	TRBD1
TGTGCCACTTCCACGAAGCTAATGAAAGGACAGGCCTATTATGGCTACACCTTC	CATSTKLMKGQAYYGYTF	TRBV19	few	TRBJ1-2	TRBD1
TGCGCCAGCAGCTTGGTTGCAGGGCCCCTCTACGAGCAGTACTTC	CASSLVAGPLYEQYF	TRBV5-1	NA	TRBJ2-7	NA
TGTGCCAGCAGTTACATCAAAGGCGGGGCCGGGGAGCTGTTTTTT	CASSYIKGGAGELFF	TRBV6-6	NA	TRBJ2-2	NA
TGTGCCAGCAGTATAGCGGAGAGCTCCTACAATGAGCAGTTCTTC	CASSIAESSYNEQFF	TRBV6-2/TRBV6-3	NA	TRBJ2-1	NA
TGTGCCAGCAGTTTAGGCGTATACAATGAGCAGTTCTTC	CASSLGVYNEQFF	TRBV12-3/TRBV12-4	NA	TRBJ2-1	NA
TGTGCCAGCAGCTCCACCGGGGGACCGCACTCTGGAAACACCATATATTTT	CASSSTGGPHSGNTIYF	TRBV7-2	NA	TRBJ1-3	NA
TGTGCCAGCAGTTTAGGACAGGGGGGGACCTATGGCTACACCTTC	CASSLGQGGTYGYTF	TRBV28	NA	TRBJ1-2	TRBD1
TGTGCCAGCAGCCAGGACAGGGGGGACACTGAAGCTTTCTTT	CASSQDRGDTEAFF	TRBV9	NA	TRBJ1-1	TRBD1
TGTGCCAGCATAACCCCGGGACAGGGGGCCTCTGGGGCCAACGTCCTGACTTTC	CASITPGQGASGANVLTF	TRBV2	NA	TRBJ2-6	TRBD1
TGTGCCAGTAGTATAGTACACCAGGGAAGCCAGCCCCAGCATTTT	CASSIVHQGSQPQHF	TRBV19	few	TRBJ1-5	NA
TGCAGCGTTGTGTCGGGGATCACTGAAGCTTTCTTT	CSVVSGITEAFF	TRBV29-1	NA	TRBJ1-1	NA
TGTGCCAGCAGCGATACAGGGGAACCCTACAATGAGCAGTTCTTC	CASSDTGEPYNEQFF	TRBV27	NA	TRBJ2-1	TRBD1
TGTGCCAGCAGCCCCAGAGGTGGGAACACCGGGGAGCTGTTTTTT	CASSPRGGNTGELFF	TRBV9	once	TRBJ2-2	NA
TGTGCCAGCAGTGAAGCTGGGGCGGGGGGGTGGCAGCCCCAGCATTTT	CASSEAGAGGWQPQHF	TRBV6-1	NA	TRBJ1-5	NA
TGCGCCAGCAGCCAGGACCGGGACAGTAGCATGGGAACTAATGAAAAACTGTTTTTT	CASSQDRDSSMGTNEKLFF	TRBV4-1	NA	TRBJ1-4	TRBD1
TGTGCCAGCAGTGAGAGGGACATCGGAAACACCATATATTTT	CASSERDIGNTIYF	TRBV2	NA	TRBJ1-3	NA
TGTGCCAGCAGCGGGACAGGCTCTGGAAACACCATATATTTT	CASSGTGSGNTIYF	TRBV5-5	NA	TRBJ1-3	TRBD1
TGCGCCAGCAGCTTGCGGGGTGGGGATGAAAAACTGTTTTTT	CASSLRGGDEKLFF	TRBV5-1	NA	TRBJ1-4	NA
TGTGCCAGCAGTATCGGACTAGCGGGAGCTCGGGAGCAGTACTTC	CASSIGLAGAREQYF	TRBV27	NA	TRBJ2-7	TRBD2
TGTGCCAGCAGCTTAAACTTTGGGACAGTTAGTGAAGCTTTCTTT	CASSLNFGTVSEAFF	TRBV11-2	NA	TRBJ1-1	TRBD1
TGTGCCAGCAGTTACAGGGGTTGGACCGGGGAGCTGTTTTTT	CASSYRGWTGELFF	TRBV28	NA	TRBJ2-2	TRBD1
TGTGCCAGCAGCTCGGGACGGGAGGGCCGGGTTGAGCAGTTCTTC	CASSSGREGRVEQFF	TRBV7-2	NA	TRBJ2-1	TRBD2
TGTGCCAGCAGTGGACAGAAAAACATTCAGTACTTC	CASSGQKNIQYF	TRBV12-3/TRBV12-4	NA	TRBJ2-4	NA
TGTGCCAGCTCACTTGATTGGGACAGGGGCTCGGCCGAGCAGTACTTC	CASSLDWDRGSAEQYF	TRBV18	NA	TRBJ2-7	TRBD1
TGTGCCAGCAGGTCCGGGACAGAAGAGACCCAGTACTTC	CASRSGTEETQYF	TRBV5-4	few	TRBJ2-5	TRBD1
TGTGCCAGCAGTGAATCCGACAGGGCTGGCTACACCTTC	CASSESDRAGYTF	TRBV6-1	once	TRBJ1-2	TRBD1
TGTGCCAGCACCCCTAGCGGACAGGGAAGCAATCAGCCCCAGCATTTT	CASTPSGQGSNQPQHF	TRBV28	NA	TRBJ1-5	TRBD1